Here is one T cell receptor (beta chain) with its context. Antigen specificity is unknown. This record comes from a study of shared clonotypes between healthy human individuals. General study results and limits: Among donors, sharing of clonotypes was expected to be affected by sequencing depth. Naive CD4 clonotype sharing across several donors was about 5.3%.

Data came from immunoSEQ multiplex PCR; TCRdb stores just in-frame clones and leaves some out. Counted here are about 580,000 clones, roughly 98% occurring once; the ten biggest clones make up 0.3%. The CDR3 has 16 residues. After removal of 1 base from V and 3 bases from J, the junction contained 6 bases not matched to a gene. CDR1 and CDR2 from the germline V gene are KGHSH and LQKENI. The naive CD8 subset, CD45RO-negative cells positively selected for CCR7, excluded terminally differentiated effector memory CD45RA+ cells. The donor population consisted of healthy HIV-negative adults with no recent acute infections or vaccinations.

V gene TRBV18 combines with J gene TRBJ2-7; the match to TRBD2 covers 10 bases. The sequence derives from a young man in good health. Sequenced input: naive CD8+ T cells sorted from blood. The CDR3 region is CASSPLLAGEVYEQYF. Here the CDR3 DNA reads TGTGCCAGCTCACCACTTCTAGCGGGAGAAGTCTACGAGCAGTACTTC.